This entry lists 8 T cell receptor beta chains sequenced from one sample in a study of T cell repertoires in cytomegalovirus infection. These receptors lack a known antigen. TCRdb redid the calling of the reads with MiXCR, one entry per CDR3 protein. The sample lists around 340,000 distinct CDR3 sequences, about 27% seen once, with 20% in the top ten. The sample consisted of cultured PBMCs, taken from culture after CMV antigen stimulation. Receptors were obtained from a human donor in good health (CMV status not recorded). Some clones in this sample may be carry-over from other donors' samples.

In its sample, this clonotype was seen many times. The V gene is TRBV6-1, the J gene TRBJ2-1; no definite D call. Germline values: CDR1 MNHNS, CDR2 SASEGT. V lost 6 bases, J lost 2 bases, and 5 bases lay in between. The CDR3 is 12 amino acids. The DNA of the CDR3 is TGTGCCAGCAGATCACCCTACAATGAGCAGTTCTTC. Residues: CASRSPYNEQFF.

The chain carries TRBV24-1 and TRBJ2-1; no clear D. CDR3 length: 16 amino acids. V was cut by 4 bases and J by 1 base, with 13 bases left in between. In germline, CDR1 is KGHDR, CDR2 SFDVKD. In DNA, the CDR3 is TGTGCCACCAGTGACCCCCGCCTACTTTCCTACAATGAGCAGTTCTTC. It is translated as CATSDPRLLSYNEQFF.

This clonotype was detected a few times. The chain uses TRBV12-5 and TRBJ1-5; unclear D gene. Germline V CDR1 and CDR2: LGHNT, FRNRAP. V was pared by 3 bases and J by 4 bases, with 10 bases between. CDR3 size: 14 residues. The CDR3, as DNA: TGTGCTAGTGGTTTTGAGTGGGCGAATCAGCCCCAGCATTTT. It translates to CASGFEWANQPQHF.

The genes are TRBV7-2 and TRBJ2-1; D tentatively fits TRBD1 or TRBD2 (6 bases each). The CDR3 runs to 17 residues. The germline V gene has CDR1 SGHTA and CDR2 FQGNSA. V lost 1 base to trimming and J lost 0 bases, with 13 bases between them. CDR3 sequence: CASSLVTRGHSYNEQFF. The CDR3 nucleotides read TGTGCCAGCAGCTTAGTTACGCGGGGACACTCCTACAATGAGCAGTTCTTC.

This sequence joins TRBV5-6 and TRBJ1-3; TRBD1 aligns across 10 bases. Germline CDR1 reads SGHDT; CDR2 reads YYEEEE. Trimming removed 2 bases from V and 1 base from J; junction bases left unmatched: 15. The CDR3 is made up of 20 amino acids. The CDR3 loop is CASSFLSGTGAKSSGNTIYF. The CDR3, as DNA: TGTGCCAGCAGCTTCTTATCTGGGACAGGGGCAAAATCGTCTGGAAACACCATATATTTT.

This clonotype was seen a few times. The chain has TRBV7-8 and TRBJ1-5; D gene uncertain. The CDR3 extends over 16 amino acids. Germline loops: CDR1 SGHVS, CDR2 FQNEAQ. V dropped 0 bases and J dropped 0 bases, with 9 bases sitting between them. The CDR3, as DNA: TGTGCCAGCAGCTTAGCGCAGCCGAATAGCAATCAGCCCCAGCATTTT. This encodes CASSLAQPNSNQPQHF.

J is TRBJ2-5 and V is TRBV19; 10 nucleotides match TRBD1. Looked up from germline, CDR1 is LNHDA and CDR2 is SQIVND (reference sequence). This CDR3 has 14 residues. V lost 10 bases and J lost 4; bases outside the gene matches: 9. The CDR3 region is CATRDRGRGETQYF. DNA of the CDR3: TGTGCCACCCGGGACAGGGGAAGAGGAGAGACCCAGTACTTC.

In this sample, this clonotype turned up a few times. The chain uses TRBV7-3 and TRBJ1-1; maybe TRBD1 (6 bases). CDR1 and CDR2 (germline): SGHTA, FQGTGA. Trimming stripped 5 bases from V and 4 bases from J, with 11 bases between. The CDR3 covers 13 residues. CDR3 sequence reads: CASSPGQRTEAFF. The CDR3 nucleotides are TGTGCCAGCAGCCCCGGACAGCGCACTGAAGCTTTCTTT.